Described below is a single TCR beta chain sequence and its context. The data belong to a study of Ad26.COV2.S vaccination and SARS-CoV-2 variants. Repertoires were generated with immunoSEQ multiplex PCR, while TCRdb's copy carries only in-frame clones and drops some. Of some 320,000 clones detected, around 84% appear once; the ten largest clones hold approximately 2%. This sample's treatment: roughly 18 received Ad26.COV2.S at low or high dose, single or two shots; roughly five received placebo; per-sample allocation not given. The investigators took samples on day 63 after the first vaccine or placebo injection. Aged 18-55 years, donor was enrolled in Boston in 2020. Trimming took 3 bases from V and 4 from J, leaving 9 bases between them. In germline, CDR1 is SGHAT, CDR2 FQNNGV. The CDR3 sequence is 13 residues long.

The sample here was peripheral blood, taken in a trial of Ad26.COV2.S vaccine versus placebo. The genes are TRBV11-2 and TRBJ2-5; unclear D gene. The TCR comes from a person between 18 and 59 years old who received the Ad26.COV2.S COVID-19 vaccine or a placebo. The CDR3 DNA follows: TGTGCCAGCAGCTTGTCTACAATAGAGACCCAGTACTTC. Translated, it gives CASSLSTIETQYF.